A single sample gave rise to the 21 T cell receptor beta chains below, sequenced in a study of blood T cell repertoires in COVID-19 (dated by TCRdb to 2019 to 2021). Library generation was performed with the immunoSEQ multiplex PCR assay. Held by TCRdb, this immuneACCESS table contains in-frame sequences only and omits some clones. Under half of the omission traces to an unresolved V gene where checked; the cause of the rest is unknown. The sample data list some 210,000 clones, and about 86% of these were observed just once. The ten largest clones represent more than 8.5% of the sample. Input material: PBMCs or T cells enriched from blood (not recorded which). These receptor sequences come from a woman between 50 and 59 years old with acute COVID-19.

The chain joins TRBV18 to TRBJ1-2, with 7 nucleotides matching TRBD1. The trim removed 1 base at V and 7 bases at J, leaving 9 bases unmatched. The CDR3 sequence is 15 residues long. The germline V gene has CDR1 KGHSH and CDR2 LQKENI. The CDR3 loop is CASSPLQGVGIGYTF. The CDR3 bases are TGTGCCAGCTCACCACTTCAGGGGGTTGGAATTGGCTACACCTTC.

J is TRBJ2-7 and V is TRBV27, with D unresolved. Germline-derived CDR1 and CDR2 are MNHEY and SMNVEV (reference sequence). CDR3 length: 11 amino acids. The V gene lost 3 bases and the J gene lost 5 bases, with 5 bases spanning the gap. CDR3 sequence (DNA): TGTGCCAGCAGTTTTCTCGACGAGCAGTACTTC. Translation: CASSFLDEQYF.

The rearrangement links TRBV28 to TRBJ1-4; tentatively, D is TRBD1 (5 bases). The CDR3 sequence is 13 residues long. V was pared by 6 bases and J by 7 bases, with 12 bases between. Germline V gives CDR1 MDHEN, CDR2 SYDVKM. CDR3 residues: CASRGGVPEKLFF. The CDR3, as DNA: TGTGCCAGCAGAGGAGGGGTCCCTGAAAAACTGTTTTTT.

The V call is TRBV7-2, the J call TRBJ2-7, with TRBD2 identical over 8 bases. The CDR3 covers 16 residues. Germline V lookup: CDR1 SGHTA, CDR2 FQGNSA. V shed 5 bases and J 2 bases; nucleotides not matched to a gene: 11. The CDR3, as DNA: TGTGCCAGCAGCCTTACCAACTCGGGACTAGCCTACGAGCAGTACTTC. As protein: CASSLTNSGLAYEQYF.

The J gene is TRBJ2-2, the V gene TRBV30, with D tentatively TRBD2 (5 bases). Germline CDR1 reads GTSNPN; CDR2 reads SVGIG (reference sequence). This CDR3 spans 13 amino acids. The V and J ends lost 0 bases and 7 bases respectively, with 9 bases between them. The CDR3 DNA reads TGTGCCTGGAGTGTTGTAGGACTCGGGGAGCTGTTTTTT. Protein: CAWSVVGLGELFF.

This chain joins TRBV28 and TRBJ2-7, with 7 bases aligning to TRBD2. This CDR3 contains 12 residues. V trimming: 6 bases; J trimming: 2 bases; junction bases outside the gene matches: 1. CDR1 and CDR2 from the germline V gene are MDHEN and SYDVKM. The CDR3 DNA follows: TGTGCCAGCAGGCTAGCGGCCTACGAGCAGTACTTC. As protein: CASRLAAYEQYF.

The chain has TRBV5-1 and TRBJ1-3, with unresolved D. CDR3 length: 12 residues. The ends were cut back, 4 bases at V and 9 bases at J, with 11 bases in the middle. The germline V gene encodes CDR1 SGHRS and CDR2 YFSETQ. The CDR3 region is CASSVTGGTIYF. The CDR3 nucleotides are TGCGCCAGCAGCGTCACGGGAGGCACCATATATTTT.

This clone has just a few counts. This chain connects TRBV18 to TRBJ1-3; D is perhaps TRBD1 (6 bases). The V gene's germline CDR1 is KGHSH and CDR2 LQKENI. The CDR3 runs to 18 residues. Between the trimmed V and J ends, which lost 3 bases and 2 bases, there was a span of 20 bases. The CDR3: CASSPSLDRSRPGNTIYF. The CDR3 DNA sequence: TGTGCCAGCTCACCTTCCCTTGACAGGAGCCGACCTGGAAACACCATATATTTT.

The genes are TRBV6-5 and TRBJ1-2; TRBD1 agrees at 7 bases. The V segment lost 6 bases and the J segment 2 bases; nucleotides outside the gene matches: 9. Germline CDR1 reads MNHEY; CDR2 reads SVGAGI. This CDR3 spans 15 amino acids. This CDR3 reads CASRQRTGPNYGYTF. The DNA for the CDR3 is TGTGCCAGCAGGCAGAGGACAGGTCCAAACTATGGCTACACCTTC.

The chain is built from TRBV6-5 and TRBJ1-1; TRBD1 is a possible D gene (6 bases). This CDR3 comprises 14 residues. CDR1 is MNHEY, CDR2 SVGAGI, per germline. The V end lost 5 bases, the J end lost 7 bases, and 17 bases lay between the germline ends. CDR3 sequence: CASSPRGPADEAFF. DNA of the CDR3: TGTGCCAGCAGTCCCAGGGGCCCGGCGGATGAAGCTTTCTTT.

In its sample, this clone was seen once. This sequence joins TRBV19 and TRBJ2-1, with 8 bases fitting TRBD2. The CDR3 has 15 amino acids. Per germline, CDR1 LNHDA and CDR2 SQIVND (reference sequence). With 4 bases clipped from V and 3 bases from J, the junction kept 5 bases outside the gene matches. CDR3 nucleotide sequence: TGTGCCAGTAGTACCGTAGCGGGAAACTACAATGAGCAGTTCTTC. The encoded protein is CASSTVAGNYNEQFF.

The CDR3 here is CASSTSGGEETQYF. CDR3 nucleotides: TGTGCCAGCAGTACTAGCGGGGGAGAAGAGACCCAGTACTTC. The chain links TRBV6-5 to TRBJ2-5; TRBD2 agrees at 11 bases. Germline V gives CDR1 MNHEY, CDR2 SVGAGI. The CDR3 has 14 residues. V shed 5 bases and J 3 bases; nucleotides not matched to a gene: 2.

The rearrangement uses TRBV7-9 and TRBJ1-5; no definite D call. This CDR3 has 15 residues. The V gene's germline CDR1 is SEHNR and CDR2 FQNEAQ (reference sequence). V was shortened by 10 bases and J by 0 bases, with 16 bases between the two germline ends. The CDR3 DNA reads as TGTGCCACTTCGAACGGGAGATATAGCAATCAGCCCCAGCATTTT. The encoded protein is CATSNGRYSNQPQHF.

The chain combines TRBV6-1 with TRBJ2-3; D remains ambiguous. Germline V gene sequence: CDR1 MNHNS, CDR2 SASEGT. The germline V and J ends were trimmed by 2 bases and 2 bases, with 8 bases remaining between them. The CDR3 spans 14 residues. CDR3 DNA sequence: TGTGCCAGCAGTGAACCACAGAACACAGATACGCAGTATTTT. It codes for CASSEPQNTDTQYF.

The rearrangement uses TRBV27 and TRBJ2-7; tentative D call: TRBD1 (5 bases). Germline V lookup: CDR1 MNHEY, CDR2 SMNVEV (reference sequence). CDR3 length: 12 residues. V lost 6 bases and J 2 bases, leaving 8 bases between the germline ends. The CDR3 DNA sequence: TGTGCCAGCAGCGACAGAGCCTACGAGCAGTACTTC. It codes for CASSDRAYEQYF.

In this sample, this clone turned up once. The chain has TRBV2 and TRBJ2-7; D remains ambiguous. The V and J ends lost 4 bases and 3 bases respectively, with 10 bases between them. Germline loops: CDR1 SNHLY, CDR2 FYNNEI. The CDR3 is made up of 13 amino acids. In DNA form, the CDR3 reads TGTGCCAGCAGTGTTTCCAGGATCTACGAGCAGTACTTC. The encoded protein is CASSVSRIYEQYF.

A word on this clone: Other DNA sequences within the sample encode an identical CDR3. The chain recombines TRBV7-9 with TRBJ1-4; 9 bases align to TRBD1. Germline V lookup: CDR1 SEHNR, CDR2 FQNEAQ (reference sequence). The length of the CDR3 is 14 residues. V gave up 5 bases and J gave up 5 bases; unmatched junction bases: 3. The CDR3 here is CASSPGQGNEKLFF. Here the CDR3 DNA reads TGTGCCAGCAGCCCGGGACAGGGAAATGAAAAACTGTTTTTT.

This clone appeared once. Other nucleotide sequences from this sample produce the same CDR3. The V gene is TRBV29-1, the J gene TRBJ2-2, with D hard to call. CDR1 and CDR2 from the germline V gene are SQVTM and ANQGSEA. The CDR3 totals 11 residues. Trimming left V 4 bases short and J 3 bases short, with 3 bases between. CDR3 in amino acids: CSVADTGELFF. As DNA, the CDR3 is TGCAGCGTTGCTGACACCGGGGAGCTGTTTTTT.

V usage is TRBV6-2 or TRBV6-3 and J usage is TRBJ2-3, with 9 positions matching TRBD2. V lost 0 bases and J lost 2; bases outside the gene matches: 6. CDR3 length: 17 residues. Germline V gives CDR1 MNHEY, CDR2 SVGEGT. CDR3 region: CASSYSRIAGVTDTQYF. CDR3 DNA sequence: TGTGCCAGCAGTTACTCGAGGATAGCGGGGGTCACAGATACGCAGTATTTT.

The chain uses TRBV28 and TRBJ2-7; TRBD2 matches 11 bases. Losses at the gene ends were 5 bases for V and 2 bases for J; bases not matched to a gene: 5. The CDR3 runs to 15 residues. Germline loops: CDR1 MDHEN, CDR2 SYDVKM. The CDR3 nucleotides read TGTGCCAGCAGTAGCAGGGGACTAGCGGCCTACGAGCAGTACTTC. Protein product: CASSSRGLAAYEQYF.

The chain recombines TRBV28 with TRBJ2-7, with 14 positions matching TRBD2. The length of the CDR3 is 18 residues. The germline V gene has CDR1 MDHEN and CDR2 SYDVKM. Trimming removed 4 bases from V and 5 bases from J; junction bases left unmatched: 13. The CDR3 region has the DNA TGTGCCAGCAGTTCGACTTTTTTGGGACTAGCGGGAGACCACGAGCAGTACTTC. Translation: CASSSTFLGLAGDHEQYF. The variable domain in full, completed from reference TRBV28 and TRBJ2-7, reads DVKVTQSSRYLVKRTGEKVFLECVQDMDHENMFWYRQDPGLGLRLIYFSYDVKMKEKGDIPEGYSVSREKKERFSLILESASTNQTSMYLCASSSTFLGLAGDHEQYFGPGTRLTVT.